Presented here are 30 T cell receptor beta chains from one specimen sequenced in a study of regulatory T cells in long-lasting Graves disease. iRepertoire HTBI primers and Arm-PCR of CDR3 regions built TCR beta libraries. From the multiplex PCR reads, TCRdb called clonotypes with MiXCR, one entry per CDR3 protein. In the table there are some 450,000 distinct CDR3 sequences, around a quarter of which are singletons. The time point denotes: persistent/refractory GD, antithyroid drugs over 5 years with positive TRAb. PBMC RNA was the source of the TCR library. The material was peripheral blood mononuclear cells (PBMCs), obtained when the disease was refractory, from a patient treated with antithyroid drugs. These receptors originate from a female donor with Graves disease.

The rearrangement links TRBV14 to TRBJ1-3; D might be TRBD1 (6 bases). Germline lookup yields CDR1 SGHDN and CDR2 FVKESK. The CDR3 covers 17 residues. The ends were cut back, 1 base at V and 4 bases at J, with 17 bases in the middle. CDR3 amino acids: CASSQVPQGRGGNTIYF. CDR3 nucleotides: TGTGCCAGCAGCCAAGTCCCACAGGGCCGAGGAGGAAACACCATATATTTT.

There are many counts of this clonotype. V usage is TRBV29-1 and J usage is TRBJ1-2; perhaps TRBD1 as D (6 bases). V lost 5 bases, J lost 7 bases, and 17 bases lay in between. This CDR3 is 13 amino acids long. Germline CDR1 reads SQVTM; CDR2 reads ANQGSEA. CDR3 region: CSVHPTRTAGYTF. In nucleotides, the CDR3 is TGCAGCGTTCACCCAACAAGGACAGCTGGCTACACCTTC.

The rearrangement uses TRBV29-1 and TRBJ2-2; maybe TRBD2 (5 bases). Germline V CDR1 and CDR2: SQVTM, ANQGSEA. The V gene lost 3 bases and the J gene lost 6 bases, with 11 bases spanning the gap. This CDR3 spans 13 amino acids. The CDR3 DNA follows: TGCAGCGTTGAGTTGGCGGAGGCCGGGGAGCTGTTTTTT. Encoded protein: CSVELAEAGELFF.

The chain is built from TRBV11-2 and TRBJ2-3; maybe TRBD1 (6 bases). The CDR3 spans 14 residues. V lost 2 bases and J lost 1, with 7 bases in between. CDR1 is SGHAT and CDR2 is FQNNGV in the germline V gene. CDR3 amino acids: CASSLRQGTDTQYF. The CDR3 nucleotides read TGTGCCAGCAGCTTACGACAGGGCACAGATACGCAGTATTTT.

This clonotype was counted only a few times. The rearrangement links TRBV19 to TRBJ2-2, with 9 positions matching TRBD2. The CDR3 extends over 18 amino acids. J lost 5 bases, V lost 3 bases, and 13 bases had no gene match. From germline, CDR1 is LNHDA and CDR2 SQIVND (reference sequence). This CDR3 reads CASSIRGPSGMETGELFF. In DNA, the CDR3 is TGTGCCAGTAGTATTAGAGGCCCTAGCGGGATGGAGACCGGGGAGCTGTTTTTT. Full variable domain (remainder filled in from reference TRBV19 and TRBJ2-2): DGGITQSPKYLFRKEGQNVTLSCEQNLNHDAMYWYRQDPGQGLRLIYYSQIVNDFQKGDIAEGYSVSREKKESFPLTVTSAQKNPTAFYLCASSIRGPSGMETGELFFGEGSRLTVL.

The chain links TRBV29-1 to TRBJ2-7, with D possibly being TRBD2 (5 bases). The germline CDR1 and CDR2 sequences are SQVTM and ANQGSEA. The V gene lost 6 bases and the J gene lost 0 bases, with 6 bases spanning the gap. The CDR3 spans 11 residues. The CDR3: CSVGSSYEQYF. The CDR3 nucleotides are TGCAGCGTAGGGAGCTCCTACGAGCAGTACTTC.

There are a few counts of this clonotype. This sequence joins TRBV5-1 and TRBJ1-2, with D possibly being TRBD1 (5 bases). The germline V and J ends were trimmed by 4 bases and 2 bases, with 12 bases remaining between them. Looked up from germline, CDR1 is SGHRS and CDR2 is YFSETQ. This CDR3 region has 14 residues. The CDR3 region has the DNA TGCGCCAGCAGCCCCTACCGACAGAACTATGGCTACACCTTC. It yields the protein CASSPYRQNYGYTF.

This clonotype showed up just a few times. The chain couples TRBV6-5 to TRBJ1-5; 7 nucleotides line up with TRBD1. Germline lookup yields CDR1 MNHEY and CDR2 SVGAGI. With V trimmed by 2 bases and J by 9 bases, 7 bases remained unmatched. The CDR3 runs 14 residues. The CDR3 coding sequence is TGTGCCAGCAGTTACATACTGACAGGGTGGCCCCAGCATTTT. It specifies CASSYILTGWPQHF.

This clonotype has only a few counts. A read error may produce the germline difference seen at one junction end. The chain carries TRBV12-3 or TRBV12-4 and TRBJ2-5; the D gene is possibly TRBD2 (7 bases). The CDR3 consists of 12 residues. In nucleotides, the CDR3 is TGTGCCAGCAGTCCGAGAGGGGGGAGGGCCGGTTTC. Translation: CASSPRGGRAGF.

V usage is TRBV30 and J usage is TRBJ1-1; possibly TRBD1 for D (6 bases). The CDR3 consists of 11 residues. V shed 5 bases and J shed 4 bases, with 8 bases lying between them. Germline V gene sequence: CDR1 GTSNPN, CDR2 SVGIG (reference sequence). CDR3 bases: TGTGCCTGGCAGGGGTTCACTGAAGCTTTCTTT. Translating gives CAWQGFTEAFF.

This chain connects TRBV24-1 to TRBJ2-2; TRBD1 or TRBD2 may be the D gene (5 bases each). The CDR3 has 15 residues. The V end was cut by 6 bases, the J end by 2 bases, with 12 bases between. Germline values: CDR1 KGHDR, CDR2 SFDVKD. The CDR3 protein is CATSPGRRNTGELFF. The CDR3 DNA reads as TGTGCCACCAGTCCGGGACGAAGAAACACCGGGGAGCTGTTTTTT.

This clonotype has a handful of counts. The J gene is TRBJ2-7, the V gene TRBV20-1; D is possibly TRBD1 (6 bases). Germline V gene sequence: CDR1 DFQATT, CDR2 SNEGSKA (reference sequence). The V and J ends lost 6 bases and 2 bases respectively, with 11 bases between them. The CDR3 is 12 amino acids. The CDR3 region is CSAKDRPYEQYF. As DNA, the CDR3 is TGCAGTGCCAAGGACAGACCCTACGAGCAGTACTTC.

This clonotype was found once. The chain carries TRBV30 and TRBJ2-2; D is possibly TRBD2 (5 bases). Trimming took 0 bases from V and 3 from J, leaving 8 bases between them. This CDR3 is built from 14 residues. CDR1 is GTSNPN and CDR2 is SVGIG in the germline V gene (reference sequence). CDR3 sequence (DNA): TGTGCCTGGAGTGTACTGCGGGACACCGGGGAGCTGTTTTTT. The encoded protein is CAWSVLRDTGELFF.

This clonotype has more than one count but fewer than ten. V is TRBV5-1 and J is TRBJ2-5; D call uncertain. The CDR3 loop spans 14 amino acids. The ends were cut back, 2 bases at V and 0 bases at J, with 8 bases in the middle. Germline lookup yields CDR1 SGHRS and CDR2 YFSETQ. DNA of the CDR3: TGCGCCAGCAGCTTCTCCCGGGACCAAGAGACCCAGTACTTC. Amino acid sequence: CASSFSRDQETQYF.

This clonotype came up a few times. V gene TRBV29-1 combines with J gene TRBJ2-7, with 12 nucleotides matching TRBD2. Germline lookup yields CDR1 SQVTM and CDR2 ANQGSEA. This CDR3 is built from 15 residues. Germline trimming cut 5 bases from V and 2 bases from J; bases unmatched to any gene: 7. This chain's CDR3 is CSVPTLAGGPYEQYF. In DNA, the CDR3 is TGCAGCGTTCCGACACTAGCGGGAGGCCCCTACGAGCAGTACTTC.

The chain employs TRBV7-2 and TRBJ1-2, with D hard to call. Germline V gene lookup returns CDR1 SGHTA and CDR2 FQGNSA. The ends were cut back, 2 bases at V and 7 bases at J, with 20 bases in the middle. The CDR3 totals 16 residues. CDR3 protein: CASSLSGLNPPGGYTF. In nucleotides, the CDR3 is TGTGCCAGCAGCTTAAGTGGGTTAAATCCACCGGGTGGCTACACCTTC.

Only a few counts were recorded for this clonotype. The chain recombines TRBV3-2 with TRBJ2-7; the table names TRBD2, a call not compared with the DNA. TRBV3-2 corresponds to a pseudogene. This CDR3 comprises 17 residues. The CDR3 spells CASSQALKAGEMREQYF. The CDR3 DNA is TGTGCCAGCAGCCAAGCCCTCAAAGCGGGAGAAATGAGAGAGCAGTACTTC.

The chain couples TRBV12-3 or TRBV12-4 to TRBJ2-2; perhaps TRBD1 as D (5 bases). The CDR3 spans 15 residues. V was pared by 6 bases and J by 0 bases, with 11 bases between. CDR3 in DNA: TGTGCCAGCAGCGTAGGGGCGACGAACACCGGGGAGCTGTTTTTT. It translates to CASSVGATNTGELFF.

V is TRBV7-6 and J is TRBJ1-4, with 10 bases identical to TRBD1. In germline, CDR1 is SGHVS, CDR2 FNYEAQ. This CDR3 contains 16 residues. The ends lost 5 bases at V and 5 bases at J; junction bases unmatched: 8. The CDR3 DNA reads as TGTGCCAGCAGCCCTCCCAGGGGACAGGGGAATGAAAAACTGTTTTTT. Translated, it gives CASSPPRGQGNEKLFF.

This clonotype was counted between two and nine times. The CDR3 coding sequence is TGTGCCAGCAGCTTGTCGGGGGGCGCCGGTGAAGCTTTCTTT. Encoded protein: CASSLSGGAGEAFF. The V gene is TRBV7-2, the J gene TRBJ1-1; D possibly corresponds to TRBD1 (6 bases). V lost 3 bases, J lost 7 bases, and 15 bases lay in between. This CDR3 is 14 amino acids long. In germline, CDR1 is SGHTA, CDR2 FQGNSA.

A few counts support this clonotype. With a much larger clone just one base away, this may be a read error. The rearrangement joins TRBV27 to TRBJ1-1; D gene unclear. The CDR3 loop spans 13 amino acids. CDR1 MNHEY and CDR2 SMNVEV come from the germline V gene (reference sequence). CDR3 nucleotides: TGTGCCAGCAGATCAGGCGTAAGCACTGAAGTTTTCTTT. It codes for CASRSGVSTEVFF.

As concerns this clonotype: The CDR3 does not close with the conserved phenylalanine or tryptophan, likely indicating a read error. The chain has TRBV6-4 and TRBJ2-7; no reliable D call. Per the germline V gene, CDR1 is MRHNA and CDR2 is SNTAGT. The CDR3 spans 14 residues. Here the CDR3 DNA reads TGTGCCAGCAGTTACTCCGACTCGTACTACGAGCAGTACTCC. Translating it yields CASSYSDSYYEQYS.

The rearrangement joins TRBV20-1 to TRBJ2-7, with 9 nucleotides matching TRBD1. This CDR3 has 16 amino acids. V lost 2 bases and J lost 3; bases outside the gene matches: 11. The germline V gene encodes CDR1 DFQATT and CDR2 SNEGSKA (reference sequence). The CDR3 DNA sequence: TGCAGTGCTAGAAAAGGACAGGGGACCATAGTCTACGAGCAGTACTTC. This translates into CSARKGQGTIVYEQYF.

V usage is TRBV3-1 and J usage is TRBJ1-6; a possible D gene is TRBD1 (5 bases). Trimming cost V 0 bases and J 0 bases, with 18 bases left between them. The CDR3 length is 20 residues. CDR1 and CDR2 from the germline V gene are LGHDT and YNNKEL (reference sequence). The CDR3 bases are TGTGCCAGCAGCCAAGATCGACGGGGTTGGGGGAGCTCCTATAATTCACCCCTCCACTTT. This codes for CASSQDRRGWGSSYNSPLHF.

In its sample, this clonotype was seen once. This chain connects TRBV19 to TRBJ1-6; D call uncertain. V dropped 4 bases and J dropped 5 bases, with 6 bases sitting between them. Germline CDR1 is LNHDA and CDR2 is SQIVND (reference sequence). The CDR3 covers 13 residues. CDR3 residues: CASSSPDNSPLHF. The CDR3 coding sequence is TGTGCCAGTAGTAGTCCGGATAATTCACCCCTCCACTTT.

The sample holds many counts of this clonotype. The J gene is TRBJ1-2, the V gene TRBV6-2 or TRBV6-3; TRBD1 matches 9 bases. V was pared by 5 bases and J by 5 bases, with 6 bases of the junction left unmatched. Per germline, CDR1 MNHEY and CDR2 SVGEGT. The CDR3 consists of 14 residues. CDR3 in amino acids: CASSEWDRDYGYTF. The CDR3 coding sequence is TGTGCCAGCAGTGAATGGGACAGGGATTATGGCTACACCTTC.

This rearrangement joins TRBV7-9 to TRBJ2-7; D might be TRBD1 (5 bases). CDR3 size: 13 residues. Trimming cost V 5 bases and J 7 bases, with 15 bases left between them. Germline assignment: CDR1 SEHNR and CDR2 FQNEAQ (reference sequence). CDR3 protein: CASSKTLGLEQYF. DNA of the CDR3: TGTGCCAGCAGCAAAACGCTGGGGCTGGAGCAGTACTTC. Complete variable domain (other parts from reference TRBV7-9 and TRBJ2-7): DTGVSQNPRHKITKRGQNVTFRCDPISEHNRLYWYRQTLGQGPEFLTYFQNEAQLEKSRLLSDRFSAERPKGSFSTLEIQRTEQGDSAMYLCASSKTLGLEQYFGPGTRLTVT.

The gene calls are TRBV4-1 and TRBJ1-5; D unresolved. CDR3 length: 15 amino acids. Germline V gene lookup returns CDR1 MGHRA and CDR2 YSYEKL. V was pared by 6 bases and J by 0 bases, with 12 bases between. The CDR3 reads CASSPIMGSNQPQHF. DNA of the CDR3: TGCGCCAGCAGTCCAATAATGGGTAGCAATCAGCCCCAGCATTTT.

This clonotype was observed a handful of times. The chain recombines TRBV9 with TRBJ2-5, with D possibly called TRBD1 or TRBD2 (5 bases each). The CDR3 contains 15 residues. Trimming took 0 bases from V and 0 from J, leaving 9 bases between them. Germline values: CDR1 SGDLS, CDR2 YYNGEE. The CDR3 nucleotides read TGTGCCAGCAGCGTAGACGGGACGGACCAAGAGACCCAGTACTTC. It yields the protein CASSVDGTDQETQYF.

The genes are TRBV4-1 and TRBJ2-6, with D possibly being TRBD1 (6 bases). The CDR3 loop spans 15 amino acids. Germline V gene lookup returns CDR1 MGHRA and CDR2 YSYEKL. Between the trimmed V and J ends, which lost 4 bases and 4 bases, there was a span of 11 bases. The CDR3 here is CASSLQGLGANVLTF. CDR3 coding DNA: TGCGCCAGCAGCCTACAGGGATTGGGGGCCAACGTCCTGACTTTC.